A single sample gave rise to the 32 T cell receptor beta chains below, sequenced in a study of early T cells in non-severe SARS-CoV-2 infection. TCRdb re-called the 5' RACE reads through MiXCR, storing one row per CDR3 protein. This table has tens of thousands of distinct CDR3 sequences, approximately 13% appearing once. This sample comprised whole blood, obtained at baseline. The receptor source for this set is an adult who was a healthcare worker with PCR-confirmed SARS-CoV-2 infection or an uninfected control (not recorded which).

The chain combines TRBV5-5 with TRBJ2-3; weak D call: TRBD1 (6 bases). The germline V and J ends were trimmed by 4 bases and 5 bases, with 20 bases remaining between them. Germline CDR1 SGHKS, CDR2 YYEKEE (reference sequence). This CDR3 region has 16 residues. CDR3 nucleotide sequence: TGTGCCAGCAGCCCATTTGGGCAGGGGCGAGGAGATACGCAGTATTTT. Protein product: CASSPFGQGRGDTQYF.

The chain is built from TRBV19 and TRBJ1-2; perhaps TRBD1 as D (6 bases). The CDR3 spans 12 residues. CDR1 and CDR2 from the germline V gene are LNHDA and SQIVND (reference sequence). Trimming shortened V by 8 bases and J by 4 bases, and 11 bases separated the two germline ends. The CDR3 coding sequence is TGTGCCAGTTACGGACAGTTCTATGGCTACACCTTC. Translating gives CASYGQFYGYTF.

Only a few counts were recorded for this clonotype. The V call is TRBV4-2, the J call TRBJ2-1; 11 bases agree with TRBD2. The CDR3 is made up of 16 amino acids. With 0 bases clipped from V and 7 bases from J, the junction kept 5 bases outside the gene matches. Germline assignment: CDR1 LGHNA and CDR2 YNFKEQ. The CDR3 loop is CASSQETSGSPNEQFF. DNA of the CDR3: TGTGCCAGCAGCCAAGAAACTAGCGGGAGCCCTAATGAGCAGTTCTTC.

This clonotype was detected only a few times. The chain employs TRBV10-2 and TRBJ2-7; D gene ambiguous. The V end was cut by 8 bases, the J end by 5 bases, with 13 bases between. The CDR3 is made up of 12 amino acids. The germline V gene has CDR1 WSHSY and CDR2 SAAADI. The CDR3 sequence is CASASLPNEQYF. The CDR3 DNA reads as TGCGCCAGCGCCAGCTTACCAAACGAGCAGTACTTC.

The V call is TRBV3-1, the J call TRBJ2-4; 9 nucleotides line up with TRBD2. V gave up 3 bases and J gave up 4 bases; unmatched junction bases: 10. This CDR3 has 17 residues. CDR1 and CDR2 from the germline V gene are LGHDT and YNNKEL (reference sequence). The CDR3 reads CASSHGSGGQLKNIQYF. In DNA, the CDR3 is TGTGCCAGCAGCCACGGTAGCGGGGGACAGTTGAAAAACATTCAGTACTTC.

The genes are TRBV29-1 and TRBJ2-1; 7 nucleotides agree with TRBD1. Germline lookup yields CDR1 SQVTM and CDR2 ANQGSEA. CDR3 size: 15 residues. Losses at the gene ends were 0 bases for V and 3 bases for J; bases not matched to a gene: 5. The CDR3 coding sequence is TGCAGCGTTGAAGATAGGGGGACAGACTACAATGAGCAGTTCTTC. As protein: CSVEDRGTDYNEQFF.

The chain couples TRBV9 to TRBJ2-7; perhaps TRBD1 as D (6 bases). CDR3 length: 14 residues. V dropped 6 bases and J dropped 2 bases, with 15 bases sitting between them. Germline CDR1 SGDLS, CDR2 YYNGEE. DNA of the CDR3: TGTGCCAGCACCCCTACAGGGTCCCCCTACGAGCAGTACTTC. It yields the protein CASTPTGSPYEQYF.

As regards this clonotype: Sequence at one end of the junction differs from germline and may be a read error. The rearrangement uses TRBV10-1 and TRBJ1-3; D is perhaps TRBD1 (5 bases). The CDR3 is made up of 16 amino acids. Germline values: CDR1 WNHNN, CDR2 SYGVQD (reference sequence). CDR3 amino acids: CASSDIYRSSENTIYF. The CDR3 nucleotides are TGCGCCAGCAGTGATATATACAGGAGCTCTGAAAACACCATATATTTT.

This clonotype has a count of ten or more. The gene calls are TRBV7-6 and TRBJ2-7; tentative D call: TRBD2 (5 bases). V shed 5 bases and J shed 1 base, with 12 bases lying between them. The CDR3 extends over 14 amino acids. Per germline, CDR1 SGHVS and CDR2 FNYEAQ. The CDR3 nucleotides read TGTGCCAGCAGCCCGGGAAGCCTTTCCTACGAGCAGTACTTC. As protein: CASSPGSLSYEQYF.

The chain links TRBV19 to TRBJ2-1; D unclear. The CDR3 extends over 15 amino acids. V lost 6 bases, J lost 1 base, and 13 bases lay in between. Germline V lookup: CDR1 LNHDA, CDR2 SQIVND (reference sequence). The CDR3 region is CASSWDDLSYNEQFF. The CDR3, as DNA: TGTGCCAGTAGCTGGGATGACCTTTCCTACAATGAGCAGTTCTTC.

This clonotype was detected only a few times. The gene calls are TRBV9 and TRBJ1-1; 9 nucleotides match TRBD1. The J segment lost 5 bases and the V segment lost 3 bases, leaving 8 bases of the junction unmatched. CDR1 is SGDLS and CDR2 is YYNGEE in the germline V gene. The CDR3 sequence is 15 residues long. The CDR3 spells CASSAPDRGRTEAFF. In DNA, the CDR3 is TGTGCCAGCAGCGCTCCAGACAGGGGGAGGACTGAAGCTTTCTTT.

The chain recombines TRBV28 with TRBJ1-4; 10 bases match TRBD1. The germline gives CDR1 MDHEN, CDR2 SYDVKM. CDR3 size: 15 residues. V lost 4 bases, J lost 6 bases, and 5 bases stayed unmatched. The CDR3 reads CASSSPGTGDEKLFF. The CDR3 DNA is TGTGCCAGCAGTTCCCCCGGGACAGGGGATGAAAAACTGTTTTTT.

This chain's CDR3 is CASSLYREGNQPQHF. CDR3 nucleotide sequence: TGTGCCAGCAGTTTATACAGGGAGGGGAATCAGCCCCAGCATTTT. The chain couples TRBV28 to TRBJ1-5, with D maybe TRBD1 (6 bases). V lost 1 base and J lost 4, with 11 bases in between. Germline V CDR1 and CDR2: MDHEN, SYDVKM. The CDR3 length is 15 residues.

The chain carries TRBV24-1 and TRBJ1-2; D is unclear. The CDR3 runs to 13 residues. Trimming pared 4 bases from V and 4 bases from J, leaving 9 bases between. CDR1 KGHDR and CDR2 SFDVKD come from the germline V gene. The CDR3 coding sequence is TGTGCCACCAGTGACGGCAGCATCTATGGCTACACCTTC. This encodes CATSDGSIYGYTF.

Remarks on this clonotype: The junction and the germline gene differ at one end; a read error may be behind it. This chain joins TRBV25-1 and TRBJ1-1; D might be TRBD1 (6 bases). Germline V lookup: CDR1 MGHDK, CDR2 SYGVNS. The CDR3 runs 14 residues. The CDR3 here is CVSSAATGYLEAFF. The CDR3 DNA sequence: TGTGTCAGCAGTGCCGCGACAGGCTATCTTGAAGCTTTTTTT.

A few counts support this clonotype. This chain links TRBV28 with TRBJ2-1; D is perhaps TRBD2 (6 bases). CDR1 MDHEN and CDR2 SYDVKM come from the germline V gene. This CDR3 has 15 residues. Trimming pared 6 bases from V and 0 bases from J, leaving 12 bases between. The CDR3 is CASRRDPSSYNEQFF. CDR3 bases: TGTGCCAGCAGGCGGGACCCCAGCTCCTACAATGAGCAGTTCTTC.

This clonotype was recorded many times. The CDR3 sequence is CATSRDPGTGLSAKNIQYF. The CDR3 region has the DNA TGTGCCACCAGCAGAGATCCCGGGACAGGTCTGAGCGCCAAAAACATTCAGTACTTC. The rearrangement joins TRBV15 to TRBJ2-4; 8 nucleotides line up with TRBD1. CDR3 length equals 19 residues. Germline CDR1 is LNHNV and CDR2 is YYDKDF (reference sequence). Germline trimming cut 0 bases from V and 1 base from J; bases unmatched to any gene: 11.

For this clonotype: One junction end disagrees with the germline gene, perhaps due to a read error. V is TRBV29-1 and J is TRBJ1-3; D unresolved. Germline values: CDR1 SQVTM, CDR2 ANQGSEA. The CDR3 has 13 residues. DNA of the CDR3: TGCAGCGTTGAATATGGCTCTGAAAACACCATATATTTT. The encoded protein is CSVEYGSENTIYF.

This clonotype was detected only a few times. This sequence joins TRBV5-1 and TRBJ2-7; D unresolved. This CDR3 has 14 amino acids. Trimming took 1 base from V and 2 from J, leaving 10 bases between them. CDR1 SGHRS and CDR2 YFSETQ come from the germline V gene. CDR3 bases: TGCGCCAGCAGCTTGTATGACGCAGCCTACGAGCAGTACTTC. As protein: CASSLYDAAYEQYF. The variable domain in full, with the rest retrieved from reference TRBV5-1 and TRBJ2-7, is KAGVTQTPRYLIKTRGQQVTLSCSPISGHRSVSWYQQTPGQGLQFLFEYFSETQRNKGNFPGRFSGRQFSNSRSEMNVSTLELGDSALYLCASSLYDAAYEQYFGPGTRLTVT.

This clonotype was counted only a few times. The rearrangement links TRBV12-3 or TRBV12-4 to TRBJ1-5; no clear D. The V gene lost 5 bases and the J gene lost 6 bases, with 8 bases spanning the gap. This CDR3 has 12 residues. In nucleotides, the CDR3 is TGTGCCAGCAGTAGGAGGGCTCAGCCCCAGCATTTT. Translated, it gives CASSRRAQPQHF.

This clonotype was recorded a few times. The chain is built from TRBV27 and TRBJ2-1; 16 bases match TRBD2. Germline V lookup: CDR1 MNHEY, CDR2 SMNVEV (reference sequence). V lost 5 bases, J lost 15 bases, and 10 bases stayed unmatched. The CDR3 consists of 15 residues. CDR3 sequence (DNA): TGTGCCAGCAGTACCGGGACTAGCGGGAGGGCCGCTTTGTTCTTC. This codes for CASSTGTSGRAALFF.

The chain recombines TRBV18 with TRBJ2-3; D not certain. The CDR3 sequence is 14 residues long. Germline V lookup: CDR1 KGHSH, CDR2 LQKENI. V dropped 2 bases and J dropped 4 bases, with 10 bases sitting between them. CDR3 amino acids: CASSPTTAADTQYF. The DNA of the CDR3 is TGTGCCAGCTCACCAACGACCGCCGCAGATACGCAGTATTTT. Using reference TRBV18 and TRBJ2-3 for the parts outside the CDR3, the full variable domain is NAGVMQNPRHLVRRRGQEARLRCSPMKGHSHVYWYRQLPEEGLKFMVYLQKENIIDESGMPKERFSAEFPKEGPSILRIQQVVRGDSAAYFCASSPTTAADTQYFGPGTRLTVL.

This clonotype was counted ten times or more. The chain couples TRBV29-1 to TRBJ1-1; 7 nucleotides agree with TRBD1. V shed 2 bases, J shed 5 bases, and the junction held 2 bases outside the gene matches. The germline V gene encodes CDR1 SQVTM and CDR2 ANQGSEA. The CDR3 length is 12 residues. CDR3 bases: TGCAGCGTTGAACAGGGGGAGACTGAAGCTTTCTTT. Protein sequence: CSVEQGETEAFF.

The CDR3 sequence: CATSRDRTENTEAFF. In nucleotides, the CDR3 is TGTGCCACCAGCAGAGATAGGACGGAGAACACTGAAGCTTTCTTT. This chain uses TRBV15 with TRBJ1-1; D is undetermined. The V gene's germline CDR1 is LNHNV and CDR2 YYDKDF (reference sequence). CDR3 size: 15 residues. The V end lost 0 bases, the J end lost 1 base, and 9 bases lay between the germline ends.

The chain is built from TRBV2 and TRBJ1-2; 8 nucleotides agree with TRBD1. Germline trimming cut 3 bases from V and 6 bases from J; bases unmatched to any gene: 9. The CDR3 runs to 15 residues. Per the germline V gene, CDR1 is SNHLY and CDR2 is FYNNEI. In DNA, the CDR3 is TGTGCCAGCAGTGAGGAGAGAGGGACAGGCAATGGCTACACCTTC. Protein sequence: CASSEERGTGNGYTF. Supplemented by reference TRBV2 and TRBJ1-2, the full variable domain reads EPEVTQTPSHQVTQMGQEVILRCVPISNHLYFYWYRQILGQKVEFLVSFYNNEISEKSEIFDDQFSVERPDGSNFTLKIRSTKLEDSAMYFCASSEERGTGNGYTFGSGTRLTVV.

This clonotype was seen a handful of times. The V and J genes are TRBV11-3 and TRBJ2-2; 13 bases line up with TRBD2. J lost 4 bases, V lost 5 bases, and 1 base had no gene match. The CDR3 length is 15 residues. Per the germline V gene, CDR1 is SGHNT and CDR2 is YENEEA. CDR3 coding DNA: TGTGCCAGCAGCGGGACTAGCGGGATCACCGGGGAGCTGTTTTTT. This sequence encodes CASSGTSGITGELFF.

V is TRBV7-6 and J is TRBJ2-7; 12 bases match TRBD2. Trimming at V came to 4 bases and at J to 6 bases, leaving 10 bases not matched to a gene. Germline CDR1 and CDR2: SGHVS and FNYEAQ. This CDR3 spans 16 amino acids. The CDR3 loop reads CASSSGLAGRTSEQYF. CDR3 sequence (DNA): TGTGCCAGCAGCTCGGGACTAGCGGGTCGGACAAGCGAGCAGTACTTC. Full variable domain (missing parts from reference TRBV7-6 and TRBJ2-7): GAGVSQSPRYKVTKRGQDVALRCDPISGHVSLYWYRQALGQGPEFLTYFNYEAQQDKSGLPNDRFSAERPEGSISTLTIQRTEQRDSAMYRCASSSGLAGRTSEQYFGPGTRLTVT.

This clonotype was observed at least ten times. The genes are TRBV11-2 and TRBJ1-1; D not resolved. The ends were cut back, 6 bases at V and 4 bases at J, with 15 bases in the middle. Germline CDR1 reads SGHAT; CDR2 reads FQNNGV. The CDR3 contains 14 residues. CDR3 region: CASRSTPWGTEAFF. In DNA, the CDR3 is TGTGCCAGCAGGTCCACACCATGGGGCACTGAAGCTTTCTTT.

The chain couples TRBV28 to TRBJ2-7; TRBD2 is a possible D gene (7 bases). Germline CDR1 reads MDHEN; CDR2 reads SYDVKM. CDR3 size: 14 residues. The V gene lost 8 bases and the J gene lost 5 bases, with 19 bases spanning the gap. The CDR3 nucleotides read TGTGCCAGCTGGGACGGAGGGGGGGCCAACGAGCAGTACTTC. This gives the protein CASWDGGGANEQYF.

The sample holds a few counts of this clonotype. The chain has TRBV7-3 and TRBJ2-3, with 8 bases fitting TRBD2. Germline loops: CDR1 SGHTA, CDR2 FQGTGA. CDR3 length: 15 residues. The V segment lost 2 bases and the J segment 3 bases; nucleotides outside the gene matches: 4. The CDR3: CASSLGGRPTDTQYF. DNA of the CDR3: TGTGCCAGCAGCTTAGGCGGGAGGCCGACAGATACGCAGTATTTT.

This clonotype was found many times. The rearrangement links TRBV20-1 to TRBJ2-7; a weak D match, TRBD2 (6 bases). The CDR3 has 15 residues. V was clipped by 0 bases and J by 3 bases, with 15 bases between them. Germline V CDR1 and CDR2: DFQATT, SNEGSKA (reference sequence). The CDR3 reads CSARDRLVHYYEQYF. The CDR3 coding sequence is TGCAGTGCTAGAGATCGACTAGTTCATTACTACGAGCAGTACTTC.

This clonotype was seen at least ten times. This chain links TRBV12-3 or TRBV12-4 with TRBJ2-7; D remains ambiguous. This CDR3 contains 12 residues. With 8 bases removed from V and 0 bases from J, the gap between germline ends came to 8 bases. The CDR3 DNA follows: TGTGCCAGCTGCGCGAGCTCCTACGAGCAGTACTTC. Translated, it gives CASCASSYEQYF.